The source of this TCR beta chain is a study of OX40 agonist ivuxolimab in advanced cancers. Study-wide context: Prior checkpoint blockade (anti-PD-1, anti-PD-L1 or anti-CTLA-4) was permitted; approximately 44% had it. Findings and limits, study-wide: At 0.1 to 3.0 mg/kg, clonal expansion of CD4+ and CD8+ blood T cells had occurred by week 6. Low levels of normalized T-cell clonal expansion also appeared in some nonresponders. Patients who responded partially at 0.1-3.0 mg/kg showed clonal expansion ranking among the lowest.

CDR3 size: 14 residues. Germline lookup yields CDR1 SNHLY and CDR2 FYNNEI. The ends were cut back, 7 bases at V and 2 bases at J, with 13 bases in the middle. For this clone: Its target is unknown.

Clones were sequenced by immunoSEQ multiplex PCR, and TCRdb holds only the in-frame ones, with some missing. The sample lists over 60,000 clones; 80% to 90% were seen once. This material consisted of CD4+ or CD8+ T cells sorted from blood, taken in a trial of the OX40 agonist ivuxolimab. The rearrangement joins TRBV2 to TRBJ2-3, with D perhaps TRBD2 (5 bases). The source is an adult with an advanced solid tumor such as melanoma, head and neck, liver or kidney cancer. The DNA of the CDR3 is TGTGCCAGCAACCACAGACTACACACAGATACGCAGTATTTT. Residues: CASNHRLHTDTQYF.